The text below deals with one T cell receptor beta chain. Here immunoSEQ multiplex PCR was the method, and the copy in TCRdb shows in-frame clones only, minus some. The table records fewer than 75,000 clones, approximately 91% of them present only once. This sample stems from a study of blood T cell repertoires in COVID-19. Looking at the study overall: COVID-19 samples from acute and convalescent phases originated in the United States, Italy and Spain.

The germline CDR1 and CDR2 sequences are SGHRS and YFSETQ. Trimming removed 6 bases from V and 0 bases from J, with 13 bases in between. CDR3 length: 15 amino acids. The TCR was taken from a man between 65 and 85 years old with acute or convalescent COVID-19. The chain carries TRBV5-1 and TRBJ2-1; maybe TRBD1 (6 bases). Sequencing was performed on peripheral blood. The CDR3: CASMLGGTSYNEQFF. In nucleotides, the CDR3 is TGCGCCAGCATGCTAGGGGGAACCTCCTACAATGAGCAGTTCTTC. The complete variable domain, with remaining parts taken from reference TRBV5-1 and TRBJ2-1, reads KAGVTQTPRYLIKTRGQQVTLSCSPISGHRSVSWYQQTPGQGLQFLFEYFSETQRNKGNFPGRFSGRQFSNSRSEMNVSTLELGDSALYLCASMLGGTSYNEQFFGPGTRLTVL.